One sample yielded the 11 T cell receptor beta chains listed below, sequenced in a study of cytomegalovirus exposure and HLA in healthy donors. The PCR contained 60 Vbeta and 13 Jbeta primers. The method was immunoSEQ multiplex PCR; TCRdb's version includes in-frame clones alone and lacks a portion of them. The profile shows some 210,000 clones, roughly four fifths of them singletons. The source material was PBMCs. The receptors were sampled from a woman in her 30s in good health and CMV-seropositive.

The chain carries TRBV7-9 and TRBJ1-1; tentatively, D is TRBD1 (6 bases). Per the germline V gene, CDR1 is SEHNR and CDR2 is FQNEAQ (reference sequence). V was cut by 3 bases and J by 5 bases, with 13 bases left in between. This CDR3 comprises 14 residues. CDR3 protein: CASSFRGARTEAFF. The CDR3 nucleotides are TGTGCCAGCAGCTTTCGGGGGGCGAGGACTGAAGCTTTCTTT.

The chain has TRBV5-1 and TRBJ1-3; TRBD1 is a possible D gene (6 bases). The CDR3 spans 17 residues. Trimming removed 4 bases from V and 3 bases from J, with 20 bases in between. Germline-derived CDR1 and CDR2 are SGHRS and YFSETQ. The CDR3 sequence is CASSPGTYRTSGNTIYF. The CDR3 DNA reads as TGCGCCAGCAGCCCCGGGACATATCGAACTAGTGGAAACACCATATATTTT.

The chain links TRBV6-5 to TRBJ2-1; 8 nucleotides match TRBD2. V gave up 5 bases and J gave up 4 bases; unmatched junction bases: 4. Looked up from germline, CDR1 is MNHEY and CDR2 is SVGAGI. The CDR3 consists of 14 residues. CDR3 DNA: TGTGCCAGCAGTCTCGGGGGGGCATACAATGAGCAGTTCTTC. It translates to CASSLGGAYNEQFF.

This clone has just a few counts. CDR3 sequence reads: CASSSGTGIHGYTF. The CDR3 DNA is TGTGCCAGCAGTTCCGGGACAGGGATACATGGCTACACCTTC. V usage is TRBV6-4 and J usage is TRBJ1-2; 9 nucleotides agree with TRBD1. Germline values: CDR1 MRHNA, CDR2 SNTAGT. Germline trimming cut 5 bases from V and 6 bases from J; bases unmatched to any gene: 7. CDR3 length: 14 residues.

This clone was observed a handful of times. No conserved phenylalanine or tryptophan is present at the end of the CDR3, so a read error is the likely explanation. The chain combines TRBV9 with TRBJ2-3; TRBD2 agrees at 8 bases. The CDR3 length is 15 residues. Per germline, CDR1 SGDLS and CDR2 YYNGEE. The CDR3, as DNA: TGTGCCAGCAGCGGGGTAGCGGGACCCACAGATACCCAGTATTAT. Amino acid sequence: CASSGVAGPTDTQYY.

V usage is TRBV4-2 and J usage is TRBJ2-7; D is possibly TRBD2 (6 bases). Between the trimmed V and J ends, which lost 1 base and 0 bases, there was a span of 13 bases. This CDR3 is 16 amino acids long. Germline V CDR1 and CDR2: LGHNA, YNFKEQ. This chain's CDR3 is CASSQVGGGSSYEQYF. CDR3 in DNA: TGTGCCAGCAGCCAAGTAGGCGGAGGGAGCTCCTACGAGCAGTACTTC.

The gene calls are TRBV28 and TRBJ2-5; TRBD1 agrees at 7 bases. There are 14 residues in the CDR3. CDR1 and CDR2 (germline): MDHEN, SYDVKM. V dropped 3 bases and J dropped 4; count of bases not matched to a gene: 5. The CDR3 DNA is TGTGCCAGCAGTTTGGGTGCAGGGGGAGAGACCCAGTACTTC. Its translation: CASSLGAGGETQYF.

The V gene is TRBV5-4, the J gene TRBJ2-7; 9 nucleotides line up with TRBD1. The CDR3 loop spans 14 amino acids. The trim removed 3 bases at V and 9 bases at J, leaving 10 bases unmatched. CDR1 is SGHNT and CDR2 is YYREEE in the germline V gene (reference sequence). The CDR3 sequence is CASSSGQGTTVQYF. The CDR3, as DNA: TGTGCCAGCAGCTCGGGACAGGGAACCACTGTGCAGTACTTC.

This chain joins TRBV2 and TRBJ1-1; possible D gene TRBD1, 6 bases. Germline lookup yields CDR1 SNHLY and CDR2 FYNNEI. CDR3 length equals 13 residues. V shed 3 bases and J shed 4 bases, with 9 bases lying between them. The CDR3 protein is CASSEEGGTEAFF. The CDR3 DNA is TGTGCCAGCAGTGAGGAAGGGGGCACTGAAGCTTTCTTT.

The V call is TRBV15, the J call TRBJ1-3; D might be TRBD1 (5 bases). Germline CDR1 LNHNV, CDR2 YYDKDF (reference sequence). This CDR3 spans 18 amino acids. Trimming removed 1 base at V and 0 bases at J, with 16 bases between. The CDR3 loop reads CATSRAGGLSLSGNTIYF. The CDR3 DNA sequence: TGTGCCACCAGCAGAGCCGGGGGGTTGAGTCTCTCTGGAAACACCATATATTTT.

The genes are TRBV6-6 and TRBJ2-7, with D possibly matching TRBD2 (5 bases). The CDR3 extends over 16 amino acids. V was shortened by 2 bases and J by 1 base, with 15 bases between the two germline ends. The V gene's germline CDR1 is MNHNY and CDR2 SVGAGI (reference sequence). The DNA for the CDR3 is TGTGCCAGCAGTTACCCGCTAAGCGGAACTTCCTACGAGCAGTACTTC. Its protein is CASSYPLSGTSYEQYF.